Shown below are 5 T cell receptor beta chains from a single sample sequenced in a study of OX40 agonist ivuxolimab in advanced cancers. Some clones are missing from TCRdb's copy, which holds only in-frame ones; the method was immunoSEQ multiplex PCR. The table includes roughly 72,000 clones, over 90% detected once. The source was CD4+ or CD8+ T cells sorted from blood, collected in a trial of the OX40 agonist ivuxolimab. These TCRs come from an adult with an advanced solid tumor such as melanoma, head and neck, liver or kidney cancer.

The rearrangement joins TRBV6-5 to TRBJ1-1; 8 positions match TRBD1. V gave up 4 bases and J gave up 1 base; unmatched junction bases: 8. Germline CDR1 and CDR2: MNHEY and SVGAGI. This CDR3 contains 16 residues. Here the CDR3 DNA reads TGTGCCAGCAGTTCTAGGACAGGGTGGGGGAACACTGAAGCTTTCTTT. It encodes CASSSRTGWGNTEAFF.

This clone has just one count. J is TRBJ2-1 and V is TRBV18, with 7 bases identical to TRBD1. V lost 0 bases to trimming and J lost 5 bases; unmatched junction nucleotides: 4. The CDR3 is 15 residues long. CDR1 is KGHSH, CDR2 LQKENI, per germline. The CDR3 DNA follows: TGTGCCAGCTCACCACCGGGACAGATCCACAATGAGCAGTTCTTC. Translation gives CASSPPGQIHNEQFF.

The J gene is TRBJ1-1, the V gene TRBV4-1; 8 bases map to TRBD1. After removal of 0 bases from V and 1 base from J, the junction contained 1 base not matched to a gene. There are 15 residues in the CDR3. Germline CDR1 reads MGHRA; CDR2 reads YSYEKL. Here the CDR3 reads CASSQEDRENTEAFF. CDR3 coding DNA: TGCGCCAGCAGCCAAGAGGACAGGGAGAACACTGAAGCTTTCTTT.

This clone was observed once. The chain joins TRBV15 to TRBJ2-5; 8 bases agree with TRBD1. Germline-derived CDR1 and CDR2 are LNHNV and YYDKDF (reference sequence). The ends lost 5 bases at V and 6 bases at J; junction bases unmatched: 17. This CDR3 is built from 17 residues. In DNA, the CDR3 is TGTGCCACCAGCCCCCCGGCGGTTCGGACAGGGCACAAGACCCAGTACTTC. Translation: CATSPPAVRTGHKTQYF.

Many counts were recorded for this clone. V gene TRBV6-1 combines with J gene TRBJ1-1, with a tentative D call TRBD1 (6 bases). The CDR3 has 15 amino acids. Germline values: CDR1 MNHNS, CDR2 SASEGT. Between the trimmed V and J ends, which lost 5 bases and 1 base, there was a span of 14 bases. The CDR3 is CASSPNGDKNTEAFF. DNA for the CDR3: TGTGCCAGCAGTCCGAACGGGGACAAGAACACTGAAGCTTTCTTT.